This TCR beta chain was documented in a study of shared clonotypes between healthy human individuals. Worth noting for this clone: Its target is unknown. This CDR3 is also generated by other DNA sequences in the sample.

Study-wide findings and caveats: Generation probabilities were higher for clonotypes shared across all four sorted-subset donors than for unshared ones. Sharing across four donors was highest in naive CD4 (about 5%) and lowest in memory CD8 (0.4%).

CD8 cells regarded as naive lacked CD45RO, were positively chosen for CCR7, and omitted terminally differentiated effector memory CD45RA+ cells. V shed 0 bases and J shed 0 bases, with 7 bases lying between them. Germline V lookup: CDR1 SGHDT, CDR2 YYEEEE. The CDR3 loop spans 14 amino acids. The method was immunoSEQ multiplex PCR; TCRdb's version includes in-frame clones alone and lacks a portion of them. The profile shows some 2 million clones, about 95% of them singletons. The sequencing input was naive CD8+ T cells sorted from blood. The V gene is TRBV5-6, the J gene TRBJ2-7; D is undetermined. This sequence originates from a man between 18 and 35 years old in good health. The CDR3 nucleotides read TGTGCCAGCAGCTTGGGCCTCAGCTCCTACGAGCAGTACTTC. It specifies CASSLGLSSYEQYF.